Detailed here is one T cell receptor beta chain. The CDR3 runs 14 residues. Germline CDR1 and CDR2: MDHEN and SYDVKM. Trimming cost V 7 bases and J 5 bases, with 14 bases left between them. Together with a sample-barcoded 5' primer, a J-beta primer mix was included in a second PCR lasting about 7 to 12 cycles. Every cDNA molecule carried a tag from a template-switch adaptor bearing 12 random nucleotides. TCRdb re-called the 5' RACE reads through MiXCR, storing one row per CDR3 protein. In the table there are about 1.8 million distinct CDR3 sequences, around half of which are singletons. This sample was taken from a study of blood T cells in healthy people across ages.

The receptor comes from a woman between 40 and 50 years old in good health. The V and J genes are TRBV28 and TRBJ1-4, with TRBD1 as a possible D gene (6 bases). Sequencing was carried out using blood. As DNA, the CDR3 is TGTGCCAGCACTCCCTTAGACAGGAATGAAAAACTGTTTTTT. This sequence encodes CASTPLDRNEKLFF. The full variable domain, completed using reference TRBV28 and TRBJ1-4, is DVKVTQSSRYLVKRTGEKVFLECVQDMDHENMFWYRQDPGLGLRLIYFSYDVKMKEKGDIPEGYSVSREKKERFSLILESASTNQTSMYLCASTPLDRNEKLFFGSGTQLSVL.